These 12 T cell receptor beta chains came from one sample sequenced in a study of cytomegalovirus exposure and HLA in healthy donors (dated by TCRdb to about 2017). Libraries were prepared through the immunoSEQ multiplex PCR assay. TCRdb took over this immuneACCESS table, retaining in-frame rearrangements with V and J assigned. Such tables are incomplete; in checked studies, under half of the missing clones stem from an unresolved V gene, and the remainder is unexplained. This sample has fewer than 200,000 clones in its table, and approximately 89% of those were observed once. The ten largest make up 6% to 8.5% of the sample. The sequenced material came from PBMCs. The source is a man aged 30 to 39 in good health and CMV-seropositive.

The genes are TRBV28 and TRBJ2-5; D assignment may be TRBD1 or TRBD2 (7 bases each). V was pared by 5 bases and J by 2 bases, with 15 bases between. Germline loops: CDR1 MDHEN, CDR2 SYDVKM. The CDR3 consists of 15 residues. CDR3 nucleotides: TGTGCCAGCAGTCGAGGGGGCGGGGGTCAAGAGACCCAGTACTTC. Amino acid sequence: CASSRGGGGQETQYF.

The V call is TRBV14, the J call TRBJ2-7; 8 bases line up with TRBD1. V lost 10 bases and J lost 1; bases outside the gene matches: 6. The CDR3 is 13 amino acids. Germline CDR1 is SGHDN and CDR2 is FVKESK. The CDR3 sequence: CATSGGASYEQYF. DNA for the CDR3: TGTGCCACTTCAGGGGGCGCGTCCTACGAGCAGTACTTC.

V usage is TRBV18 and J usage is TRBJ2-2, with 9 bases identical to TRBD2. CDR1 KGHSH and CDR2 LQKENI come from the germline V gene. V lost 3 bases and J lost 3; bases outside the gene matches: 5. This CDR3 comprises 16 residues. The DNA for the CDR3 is TGTGCCAGCTCACCTCCAGGACTAGCGCACACCGGGGAGCTGTTTTTT. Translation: CASSPPGLAHTGELFF.

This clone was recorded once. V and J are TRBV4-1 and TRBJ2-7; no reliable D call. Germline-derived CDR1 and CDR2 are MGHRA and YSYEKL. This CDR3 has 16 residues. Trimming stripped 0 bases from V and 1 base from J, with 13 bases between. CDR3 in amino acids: CASSQDGQALSYEQYF. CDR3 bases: TGCGCCAGCAGCCAAGACGGGCAGGCCCTTTCCTACGAGCAGTACTTC.

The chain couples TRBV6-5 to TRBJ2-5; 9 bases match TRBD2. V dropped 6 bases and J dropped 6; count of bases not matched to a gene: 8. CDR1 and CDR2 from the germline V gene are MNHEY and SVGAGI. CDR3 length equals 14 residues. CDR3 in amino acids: CASRDSGSKQTQYF. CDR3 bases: TGTGCCAGCAGGGATAGCGGGAGCAAGCAGACCCAGTACTTC.

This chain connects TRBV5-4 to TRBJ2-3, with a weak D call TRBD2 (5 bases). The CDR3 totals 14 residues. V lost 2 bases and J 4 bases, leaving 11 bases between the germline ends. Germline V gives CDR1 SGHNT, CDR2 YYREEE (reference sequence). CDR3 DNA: TGTGCCAGCAGCTTCATGAGGGCACCAGATACGCAGTATTTT. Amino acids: CASSFMRAPDTQYF. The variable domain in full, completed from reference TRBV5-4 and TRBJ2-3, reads ETGVTQSPTHLIKTRGQQVTLRCSSQSGHNTVSWYQQALGQGPQFIFQYYREEENGRGNFPPRFSGLQFPNYSSELNVNALELDDSALYLCASSFMRAPDTQYFGPGTRLTVL.

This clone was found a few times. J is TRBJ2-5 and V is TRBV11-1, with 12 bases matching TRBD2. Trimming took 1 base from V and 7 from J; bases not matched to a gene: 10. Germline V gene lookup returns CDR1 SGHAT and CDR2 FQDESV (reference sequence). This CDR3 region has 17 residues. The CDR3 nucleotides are TGTGCCAGCAGCTTAGGCCTAGCGGGAGGGCCGGAGGGGACCCAGTACTTC. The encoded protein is CASSLGLAGGPEGTQYF.

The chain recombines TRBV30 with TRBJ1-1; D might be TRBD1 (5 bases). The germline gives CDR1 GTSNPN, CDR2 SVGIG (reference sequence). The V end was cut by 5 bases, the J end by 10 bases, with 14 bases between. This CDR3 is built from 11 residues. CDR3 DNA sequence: TGTGCCTGGTATGTAGGGGCCCGAGCTTTCTTT. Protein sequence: CAWYVGARAFF. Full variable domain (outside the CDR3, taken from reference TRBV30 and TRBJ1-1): SQTIHQWPATLVQPVGSPLSLECTVEGTSNPNLYWYRQAAGRGLQLLFYSVGIGQISSEVPQNLSASRPQDRQFILSSKKLLLSDSGFYLCAWYVGARAFFGQGTRLTVV.

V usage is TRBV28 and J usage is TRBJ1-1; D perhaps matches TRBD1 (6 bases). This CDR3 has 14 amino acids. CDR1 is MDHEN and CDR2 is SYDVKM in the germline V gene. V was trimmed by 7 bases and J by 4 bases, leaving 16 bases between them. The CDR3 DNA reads TGTGCCAGCACCTTAACCACAGGGACCACTGAAGCTTTCTTT. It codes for CASTLTTGTTEAFF.

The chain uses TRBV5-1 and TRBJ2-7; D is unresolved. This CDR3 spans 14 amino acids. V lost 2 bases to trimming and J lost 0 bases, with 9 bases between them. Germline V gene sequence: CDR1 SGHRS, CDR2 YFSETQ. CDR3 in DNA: TGCGCCAGCAGCTTCGCCCCGGGCTCCTACGAGCAGTACTTC. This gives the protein CASSFAPGSYEQYF.

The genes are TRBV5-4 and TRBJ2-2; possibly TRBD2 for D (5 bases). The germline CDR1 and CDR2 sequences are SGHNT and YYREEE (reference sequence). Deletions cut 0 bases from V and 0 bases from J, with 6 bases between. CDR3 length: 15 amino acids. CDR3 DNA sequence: TGTGCCAGCAGCTTGGCCGGGGCGAACACCGGGGAGCTGTTTTTT. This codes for CASSLAGANTGELFF.

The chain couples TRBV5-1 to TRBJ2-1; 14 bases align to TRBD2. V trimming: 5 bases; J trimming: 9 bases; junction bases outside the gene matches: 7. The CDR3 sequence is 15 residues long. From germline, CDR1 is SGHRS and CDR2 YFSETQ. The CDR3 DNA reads TGCGCCAGCAGTACGGGACTAGCGGGAGTGGTTGAGCAGTTCTTC. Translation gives CASSTGLAGVVEQFF.